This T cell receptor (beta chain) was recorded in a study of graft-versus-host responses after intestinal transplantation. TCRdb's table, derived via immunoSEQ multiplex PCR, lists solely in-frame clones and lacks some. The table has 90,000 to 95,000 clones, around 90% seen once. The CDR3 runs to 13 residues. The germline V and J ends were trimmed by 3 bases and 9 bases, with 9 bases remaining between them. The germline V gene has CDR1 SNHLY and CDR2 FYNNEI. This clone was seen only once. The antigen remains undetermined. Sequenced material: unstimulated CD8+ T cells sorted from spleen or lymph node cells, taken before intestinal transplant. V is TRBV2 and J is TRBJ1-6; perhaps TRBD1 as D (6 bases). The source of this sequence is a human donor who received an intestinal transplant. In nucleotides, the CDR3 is TGTGCCAGCAGTGACAGGGGATCTTCACCCCTCCACTTT. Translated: CASSDRGSSPLHF.